Following are 13 T cell receptor beta chains from one sample sequenced in a study of cytomegalovirus exposure and HLA in healthy donors (dated by TCRdb to about 2017). Library method: the immunoSEQ multiplex PCR assay. For the multiplex PCR, a mixture combining 60 forward primers for TCR Vbeta segments and 13 reverse primers for TCR Jbeta segments was used. This is the immuneACCESS table as TCRdb keeps it, with only in-frame sequences that have V and J called. A part of the clones is gone; compared with another copy, unresolved V genes explain less than half, and the rest is unexplained. This sample holds under 200,000 clones; roughly 70% were observed only once. The top ten hold 2.5% to 3% of the sample. Sequences were obtained from PBMCs. All receptors come from a woman aged 50 to 60 in good health and CMV-seropositive.

This clone appeared a few times. The CDR3 DNA sequence: TGCGCCAGCAGCTTTAGCGGGGCGAACACAGATACGCAGTATTTT. Protein product: CASSFSGANTDTQYF. The chain combines TRBV5-1 with TRBJ2-3, with TRBD2 matching over 8 bases. The CDR3 has 15 amino acids. V was clipped by 2 bases and J by 2 bases; unmatched bases: 4. Germline V CDR1 and CDR2: SGHRS, YFSETQ.

The chain employs TRBV5-6 and TRBJ2-1; the D gene is possibly TRBD1 (6 bases). Trimming took 4 bases from V and 9 from J, leaving 14 bases between them. This CDR3 has 13 residues. The germline V gene encodes CDR1 SGHDT and CDR2 YYEEEE. CDR3 bases: TGTGCCAGCAGCACCCGGACAGTTCGTGAGCAGTTCTTC. Translating it yields CASSTRTVREQFF.

The gene calls are TRBV9 and TRBJ1-6, with D hard to call. The germline gives CDR1 SGDLS, CDR2 YYNGEE. The CDR3 extends over 14 amino acids. Trimming cost V 4 bases and J 7 bases, with 12 bases left between them. CDR3 DNA sequence: TGTGCCAGCAGCCAATCGAGGAGGAATTCACCCCTCCACTTT. Protein: CASSQSRRNSPLHF.

This clone was detected once. The chain combines TRBV19 with TRBJ1-2; the match to TRBD1 covers 9 bases. This CDR3 is built from 16 residues. V trimming: 5 bases; J trimming: 7 bases; junction bases outside the gene matches: 14. Germline CDR1 is LNHDA and CDR2 is SQIVND (reference sequence). The DNA for the CDR3 is TGTGCCAGTAGTGCCGAGGGACAGGGCCCCTTGCGTGGCTACACCTTC. Translating it yields CASSAEGQGPLRGYTF.

The rearrangement joins TRBV19 to TRBJ2-5, with D possibly being TRBD1 (6 bases). The CDR3 is 15 residues long. Trimming left V 3 bases short and J 0 bases short, with 11 bases between. Germline CDR1 and CDR2: LNHDA and SQIVND (reference sequence). DNA for the CDR3: TGTGCCAGTAGTATCCTGGGACACGACCAAGAGACCCAGTACTTC. Encoded protein: CASSILGHDQETQYF.

This rearrangement joins TRBV2 to TRBJ2-7, with TRBD2 as a possible D gene (5 bases). This CDR3 spans 13 amino acids. The V end lost 5 bases, the J end lost 11 bases, and 19 bases lay between the germline ends. CDR1 is SNHLY, CDR2 FYNNEI, per germline. CDR3 region: CASSPSNPDLKYF. The DNA for the CDR3 is TGTGCCAGCAGTCCTTCAAACCCGGACTTGAAGTACTTC.

The chain couples TRBV9 to TRBJ2-1; 11 bases map to TRBD1. V dropped 3 bases and J dropped 9; count of bases not matched to a gene: 8. The germline gives CDR1 SGDLS, CDR2 YYNGEE. CDR3 length: 15 residues. CDR3 sequence reads: CASSAADRGLTEQFF. In DNA form, the CDR3 reads TGTGCCAGCAGCGCCGCGGACAGGGGGCTGACTGAGCAGTTCTTC.

V is TRBV6-5 and J is TRBJ2-1; perhaps TRBD2 as D (6 bases). The CDR3 loop spans 16 amino acids. Per the germline V gene, CDR1 is MNHEY and CDR2 is SVGAGI. V lost 0 bases, J lost 0 bases, and 9 bases lay in between. CDR3 residues: CASSYSIGSSYNEQFF. CDR3 in DNA: TGTGCCAGCAGTTACTCTATCGGGAGCTCCTACAATGAGCAGTTCTTC.

The rearrangement uses TRBV5-6 and TRBJ2-7; TRBD1 matches 9 bases. With 7 bases clipped from V and 2 bases from J, the junction kept 7 bases outside the gene matches. CDR3 length: 14 residues. Germline CDR1 SGHDT, CDR2 YYEEEE. For the CDR3, the DNA is TGTGCCAGCCCACCGGGACAGGGACCCTACGAGCAGTACTTC. This translates into CASPPGQGPYEQYF.

This clone was seen a handful of times. The chain is built from TRBV7-3 and TRBJ1-1, with D perhaps matching TRBD1 (6 bases). Germline CDR1 reads SGHTA; CDR2 reads FQGTGA. V was pared by 4 bases and J by 1 base, with 7 bases between. This CDR3 has 13 residues. The CDR3 bases are TGTGCCAGCAGCTGGACAGCGAACACTGAAGCTTTCTTT. It translates to CASSWTANTEAFF.

V gene TRBV4-1 combines with J gene TRBJ1-4, with TRBD1 as a possible D gene (6 bases). CDR1 and CDR2 from the germline V gene are MGHRA and YSYEKL. This CDR3 contains 18 residues. V was shortened by 2 bases and J by 0 bases, with 16 bases between the two germline ends. CDR3 nucleotide sequence: TGCGCCAGCAGCCAAAAGACAGGCCTCCTTGCAACTAATGAAAAACTGTTTTTT. This sequence encodes CASSQKTGLLATNEKLFF.

The V call is TRBV5-4, the J call TRBJ1-1; D uncertain. V was trimmed by 4 bases and J by 1 base, leaving 14 bases between them. Germline CDR1 SGHNT, CDR2 YYREEE (reference sequence). The CDR3 spans 15 residues. The CDR3 protein is CASSPKFPGNTEAFF. The CDR3 nucleotides are TGTGCCAGCAGCCCAAAGTTCCCGGGGAACACTGAAGCTTTCTTT.

The J gene is TRBJ2-1, the V gene TRBV7-2, with 10 positions matching TRBD2. CDR1 and CDR2 (germline): SGHTA, FQGNSA. V dropped 5 bases and J dropped 4; count of bases not matched to a gene: 8. The length of the CDR3 is 16 residues. CDR3 nucleotide sequence: TGTGCCAGCAGCCAACGTAGCGGGGGGTTTTACAATGAGCAGTTCTTC. Residues: CASSQRSGGFYNEQFF.